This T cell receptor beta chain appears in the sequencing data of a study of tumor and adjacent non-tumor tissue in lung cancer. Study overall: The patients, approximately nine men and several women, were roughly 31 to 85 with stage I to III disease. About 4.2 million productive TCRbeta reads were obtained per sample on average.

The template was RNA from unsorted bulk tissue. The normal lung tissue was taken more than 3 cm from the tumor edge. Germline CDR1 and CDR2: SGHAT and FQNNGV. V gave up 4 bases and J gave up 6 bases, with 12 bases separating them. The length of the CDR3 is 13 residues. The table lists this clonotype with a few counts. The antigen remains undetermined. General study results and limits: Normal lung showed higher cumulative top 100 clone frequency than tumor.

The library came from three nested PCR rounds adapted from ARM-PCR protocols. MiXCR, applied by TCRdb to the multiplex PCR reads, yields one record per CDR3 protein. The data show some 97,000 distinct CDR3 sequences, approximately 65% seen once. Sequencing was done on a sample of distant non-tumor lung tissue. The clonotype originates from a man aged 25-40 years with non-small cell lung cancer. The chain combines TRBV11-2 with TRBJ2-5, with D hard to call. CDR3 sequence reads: CASSSIRRKTQYF. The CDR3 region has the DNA TGTGCCAGCAGCTCCATTAGAAGGAAGACCCAGTACTTC.